The entry that follows covers one T cell receptor beta chain sequence. TCRdb reprocessed the RT-PCR reads with MiXCR, giving one entry per CDR3 protein. The table lists 650,000 to 800,000 distinct CDR3 sequences, 12% to 15% of them singletons. The sequenced sample consisted of memory CD4+ T cells from blood. The TCR comes from a female donor in good health, serving as a healthy control.

This CDR3 reads CASSFLVVNNEQFF. The CDR3 nucleotides read TGTGCCAGCAGCTTCCTCGTAGTAAACAATGAGCAGTTCTTC. V usage is TRBV7-2 and J usage is TRBJ2-1; D remains unclear. Germline V gene sequence: CDR1 SGHTA, CDR2 FQGNSA. The CDR3 has 14 amino acids. The V gene lost 3 bases and the J gene lost 5 bases, with 11 bases spanning the gap.